This entry describes one T cell receptor (beta chain). This sample stems from a study of blood T cell repertoires in COVID-19. Clones were sequenced by immunoSEQ multiplex PCR, and TCRdb holds only the in-frame ones, with some missing. Among approximately 120,000 clones listed, roughly four fifths were seen once. Germline V gene lookup returns CDR1 SNHLY and CDR2 FYNNEI. With V trimmed by 3 bases and J by 3 bases, 2 bases remained unmatched. The CDR3 runs to 14 residues. This chain joins TRBV2 and TRBJ2-1, with 7 bases that match TRBD2. Material for sequencing was PBMCs or T cells enriched from blood (not recorded which). The source is a man aged 25-45 years who had recovered from COVID-19. The CDR3 nucleotides are TGTGCCAGCAGTGATCCTAGCGGCTACAATGAGCAGTTCTTC. It codes for CASSDPSGYNEQFF. Together with reference TRBV2 and TRBJ2-1, the CDR3 gives the full variable domain: EPEVTQTPSHQVTQMGQEVILRCVPISNHLYFYWYRQILGQKVEFLVSFYNNEISEKSEIFDDQFSVERPDGSNFTLKIRSTKLEDSAMYFCASSDPSGYNEQFFGPGTRLTVL.